This TCR beta chain was found in a study of blood T cell repertoires in COVID-19. Study in general: Acute and convalescent COVID-19 samples came from the United States, Italy and Spain. PBMCs, B-cell-depleted T cells, or T cells were the source of the cDNA or gDNA that made up the material.

V gave up 5 bases and J gave up 6 bases, with 13 bases separating them. Germline V lookup: CDR1 MDHEN, CDR2 SYDVKM. The CDR3 has 13 amino acids. In the authors' workflow: The authors estimated nucleated cell counts from reference gene primer amplification. Some clones are missing from TCRdb's copy, which holds only in-frame ones; the method was immunoSEQ multiplex PCR. The DNA gave D and trimming, while V, J and clone size come from that table. The table lists about 44,000 clones, around 90% of them singletons. This receptor was obtained from a woman aged 80 or older in a cohort sampled during active or convalescent COVID-19. The sample consisted of peripheral blood. The chain recombines TRBV28 with TRBJ1-1; D is unresolved. Here the CDR3 reads CASSAFRRAEAFF. In DNA, the CDR3 is TGTGCCAGCAGTGCATTTCGTCGGGCTGAAGCTTTCTTT.